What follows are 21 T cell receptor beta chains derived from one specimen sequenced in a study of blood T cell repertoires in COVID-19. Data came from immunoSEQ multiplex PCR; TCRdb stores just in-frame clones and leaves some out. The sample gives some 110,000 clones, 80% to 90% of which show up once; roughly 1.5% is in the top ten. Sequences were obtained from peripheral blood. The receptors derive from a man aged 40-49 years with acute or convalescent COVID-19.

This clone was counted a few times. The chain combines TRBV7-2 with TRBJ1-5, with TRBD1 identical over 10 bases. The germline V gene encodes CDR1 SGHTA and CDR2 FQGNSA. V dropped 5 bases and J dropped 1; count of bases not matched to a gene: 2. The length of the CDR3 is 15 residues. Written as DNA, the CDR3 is TGTGCCAGCAGCCGGGGACAGGGGAGCAATCAGCCCCAGCATTTT. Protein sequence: CASSRGQGSNQPQHF.

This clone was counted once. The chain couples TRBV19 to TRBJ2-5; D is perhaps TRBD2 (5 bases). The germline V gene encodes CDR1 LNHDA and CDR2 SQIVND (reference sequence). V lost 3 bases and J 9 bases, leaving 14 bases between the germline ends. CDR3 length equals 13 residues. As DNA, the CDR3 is TGTGCCAGTAGTATGGAGATCGGGGTGGCCCAGTACTTC. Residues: CASSMEIGVAQYF.

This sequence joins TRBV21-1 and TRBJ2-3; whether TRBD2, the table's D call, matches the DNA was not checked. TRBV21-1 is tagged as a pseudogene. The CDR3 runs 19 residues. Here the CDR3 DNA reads TGTGCCAGCAGCAAAGACGGGGGGACTCGAGAAGGTAGCACAGATACGCAGTATTTT. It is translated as CASSKDGGTREGSTDTQYF.

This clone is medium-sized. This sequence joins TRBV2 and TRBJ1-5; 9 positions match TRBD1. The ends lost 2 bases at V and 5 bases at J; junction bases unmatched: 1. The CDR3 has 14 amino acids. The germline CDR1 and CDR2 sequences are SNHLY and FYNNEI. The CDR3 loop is CASSEWTGDQPQHF. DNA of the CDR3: TGTGCCAGCAGTGAATGGACAGGGGATCAGCCCCAGCATTTT.

CDR3 sequence: CAISESEGQPQHF. The CDR3 DNA reads as TGTGCCATCAGTGAGTCCGAGGGTCAGCCCCAGCATTTT. The J gene is TRBJ1-5, the V gene TRBV10-3; D remains ambiguous. The CDR3 length is 13 residues. V was pared by 0 bases and J by 6 bases, with 6 bases between. Germline V gives CDR1 ENHRY, CDR2 SYGVKD.

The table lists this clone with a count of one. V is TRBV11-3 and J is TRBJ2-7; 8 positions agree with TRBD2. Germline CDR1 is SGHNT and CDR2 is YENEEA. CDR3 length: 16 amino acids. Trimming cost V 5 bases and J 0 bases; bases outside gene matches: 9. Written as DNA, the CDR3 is TGTGCCAGCAGCCCAAGCGGGGGTCTTCCCTCCTACGAGCAGTACTTC. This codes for CASSPSGGLPSYEQYF.

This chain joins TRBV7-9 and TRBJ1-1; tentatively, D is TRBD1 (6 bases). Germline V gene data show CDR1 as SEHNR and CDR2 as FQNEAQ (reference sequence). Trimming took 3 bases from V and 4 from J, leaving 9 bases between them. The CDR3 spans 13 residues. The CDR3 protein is CASSFTGSTEAFF. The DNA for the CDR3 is TGTGCCAGCAGCTTTACAGGGAGCACTGAAGCTTTCTTT.

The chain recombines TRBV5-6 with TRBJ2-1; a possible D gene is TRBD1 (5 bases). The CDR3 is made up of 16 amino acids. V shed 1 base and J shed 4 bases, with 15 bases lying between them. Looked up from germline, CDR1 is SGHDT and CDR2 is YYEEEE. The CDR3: CASSLLGLEKYNEQFF. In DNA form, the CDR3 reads TGTGCCAGCAGCTTGTTGGGGCTCGAAAAATACAATGAGCAGTTCTTC.

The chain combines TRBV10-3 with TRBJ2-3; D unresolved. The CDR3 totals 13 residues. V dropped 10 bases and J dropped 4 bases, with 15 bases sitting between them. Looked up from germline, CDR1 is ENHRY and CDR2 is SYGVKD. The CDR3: CATGPRVADTQYF. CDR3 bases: TGTGCCACCGGCCCCCGGGTAGCAGATACGCAGTATTTT.

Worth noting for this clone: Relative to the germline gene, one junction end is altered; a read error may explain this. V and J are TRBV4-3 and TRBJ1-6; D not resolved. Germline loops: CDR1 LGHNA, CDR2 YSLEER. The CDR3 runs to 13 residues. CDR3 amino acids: CTSSQEMRSPLHF. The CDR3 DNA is TGCACCAGCAGCCAAGAGATGAGATCACCCCTCCACTTT.

The CDR3, as DNA: TGTGCCAGCAGGTTGGACAGGCTGAGCACAGATACGCAGTATTTT. This encodes CASRLDRLSTDTQYF. The chain employs TRBV2 and TRBJ2-3; TRBD1 matches 7 bases. Germline V gives CDR1 SNHLY, CDR2 FYNNEI. J gave up 0 bases and V 6 bases, and 6 bases lay outside the gene matches. The CDR3 has 15 amino acids.

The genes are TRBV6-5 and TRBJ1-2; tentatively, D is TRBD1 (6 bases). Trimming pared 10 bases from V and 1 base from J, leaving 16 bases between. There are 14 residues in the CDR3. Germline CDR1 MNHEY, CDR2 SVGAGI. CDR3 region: CATQDSRGNYGYTF. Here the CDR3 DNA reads TGTGCCACCCAGGACAGTAGGGGTAACTATGGCTACACCTTC.

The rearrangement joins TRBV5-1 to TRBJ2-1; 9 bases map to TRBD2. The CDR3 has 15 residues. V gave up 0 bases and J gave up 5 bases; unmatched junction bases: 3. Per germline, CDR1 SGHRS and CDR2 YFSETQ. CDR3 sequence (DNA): TGCGCCAGCAGCTTGGTAGCGGGGGTTAACAATGAGCAGTTCTTC. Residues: CASSLVAGVNNEQFF.

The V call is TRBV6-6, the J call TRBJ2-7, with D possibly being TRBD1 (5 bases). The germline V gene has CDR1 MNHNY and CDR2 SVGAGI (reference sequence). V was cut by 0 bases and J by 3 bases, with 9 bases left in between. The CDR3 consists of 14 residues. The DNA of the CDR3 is TGTGCCAGCAGTTACTCCCCAGGGAACTACGAGCAGTACTTC. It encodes CASSYSPGNYEQYF.

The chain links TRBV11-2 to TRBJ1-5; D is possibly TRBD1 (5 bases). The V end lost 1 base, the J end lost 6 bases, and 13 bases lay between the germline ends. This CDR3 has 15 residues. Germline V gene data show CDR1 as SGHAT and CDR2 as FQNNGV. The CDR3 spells CASSLVPGIAQPQHF. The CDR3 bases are TGTGCCAGCAGCTTAGTACCAGGGATTGCTCAGCCCCAGCATTTT.

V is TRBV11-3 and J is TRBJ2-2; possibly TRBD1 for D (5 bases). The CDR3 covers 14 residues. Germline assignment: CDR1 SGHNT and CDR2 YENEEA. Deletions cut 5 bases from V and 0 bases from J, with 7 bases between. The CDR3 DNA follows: TGTGCCAGCAGCAAGACAGCGAACACCGGGGAGCTGTTTTTT. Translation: CASSKTANTGELFF.

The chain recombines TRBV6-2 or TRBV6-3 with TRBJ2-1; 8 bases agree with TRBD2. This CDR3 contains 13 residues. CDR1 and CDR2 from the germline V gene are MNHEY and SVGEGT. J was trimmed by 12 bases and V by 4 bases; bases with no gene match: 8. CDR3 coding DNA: TGTGCCAGCAGTTGGACTAGCAAGTTGGGGCAGTTCTTC. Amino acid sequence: CASSWTSKLGQFF.

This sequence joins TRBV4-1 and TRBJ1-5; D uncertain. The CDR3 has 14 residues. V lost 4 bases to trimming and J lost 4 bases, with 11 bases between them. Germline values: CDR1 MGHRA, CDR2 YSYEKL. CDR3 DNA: TGCGCCAGCAGCCCTTCGAGCCCGAATCAGCCCCAGCATTTT. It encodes CASSPSSPNQPQHF.

The CDR3 nucleotides read TGTGCCTCGCACAGGGGGCCAAATTCACCCCTCCACTTT. It is translated as CASHRGPNSPLHF. V and J are TRBV30 and TRBJ1-6; 9 positions agree with TRBD1. Germline V lookup: CDR1 GTSNPN, CDR2 SVGIG (reference sequence). This CDR3 has 13 residues. Losses at the gene ends were 7 bases for V and 7 bases for J; bases not matched to a gene: 5.

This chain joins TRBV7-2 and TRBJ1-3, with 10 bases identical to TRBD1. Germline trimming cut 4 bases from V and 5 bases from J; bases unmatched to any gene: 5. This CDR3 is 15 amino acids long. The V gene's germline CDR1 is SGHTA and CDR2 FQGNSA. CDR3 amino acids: CASSSGTGVRNTIYF. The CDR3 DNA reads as TGTGCCAGCAGCTCTGGGACAGGGGTCCGAAACACCATATATTTT.

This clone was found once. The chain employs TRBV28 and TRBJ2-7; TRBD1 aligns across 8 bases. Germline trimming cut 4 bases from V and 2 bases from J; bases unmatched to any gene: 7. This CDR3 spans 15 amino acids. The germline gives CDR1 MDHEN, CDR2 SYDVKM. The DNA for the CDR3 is TGTGCCAGCAGTTCGGTGACAGGGGCCCCCTACGAGCAGTACTTC. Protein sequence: CASSSVTGAPYEQYF.